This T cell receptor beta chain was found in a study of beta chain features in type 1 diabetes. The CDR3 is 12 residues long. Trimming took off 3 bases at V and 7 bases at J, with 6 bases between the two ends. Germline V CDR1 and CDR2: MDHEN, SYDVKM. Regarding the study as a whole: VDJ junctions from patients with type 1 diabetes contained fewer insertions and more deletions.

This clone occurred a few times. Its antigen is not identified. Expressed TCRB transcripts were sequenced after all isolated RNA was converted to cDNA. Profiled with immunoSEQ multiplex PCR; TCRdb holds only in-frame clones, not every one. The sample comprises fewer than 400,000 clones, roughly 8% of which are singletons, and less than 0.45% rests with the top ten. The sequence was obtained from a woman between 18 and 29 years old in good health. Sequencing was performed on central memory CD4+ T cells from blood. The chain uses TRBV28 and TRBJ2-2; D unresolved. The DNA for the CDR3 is TGTGCCAGCAGTTTGGGTTTCGGGGAGCTGTTTTTT. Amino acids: CASSLGFGELFF.